Listed below are T cell receptor beta chains from one sample, sequenced in a study of CD8 T cells in ankylosing spondylitis. TCRdb processed the 5' RACE reads anew with MiXCR; each CDR3 protein has one entry. The data contain 310,000 or so distinct CDR3 sequences, roughly 20% of them singletons. Sequenced sample: blood, either unsorted or a sorted T cell fraction (not recorded which). The source of these receptors is a male donor with ankylosing spondylitis or in good health (not recorded which). CDR3s include the opening cysteine and the closing phenylalanine or tryptophan. A D gene is named only where the DNA matches it firmly. The size entry is marked missing in some rows and otherwise reads once, few, many or a size class.

13,NA,TRBJ1-5,TRBV3-1,NA,CASSRTENQPQHF,TGTGCCAGTAGCCGGACAGAGAATCAGCCCCAGCATTTT
14,NA,TRBJ2-2,TRBV7-9,few,CASSPFPNTGELFF,TGTGCCAGCAGCCCTTTCCCGAACACCGGGGAGCTGTTTTTT
17,TRBD2,TRBJ2-5,TRBV15,few,CATSSDLLAALGETQYF,TGTGCCACCAGCAGCGATCTACTAGCGGCGCTTGGGGAGACCCAGTACTTC
12,NA,TRBJ2-1,TRBV6-4,NA,CASRGVGNEQFF,TGTGCCAGCAGGGGGGTCGGCAATGAGCAGTTCTTC
15,TRBD1,TRBJ2-3,TRBV12-3/TRBV12-4,many,CASSLAIGDRDTQYF,TGTGCCAGCAGTTTGGCAATAGGGGACAGAGACACGCAGTATTTT
11,NA,TRBJ1-2,TRBV6-5,few,CASTSGSDYTF,TGTGCCAGCACCTCAGGTTCTGACTACACCTTC
17,TRBD2,TRBJ2-1,TRBV10-1,many,CASSESVPSGSYNEQFF,TGCGCCAGCAGTGAGTCTGTGCCTAGCGGGAGTTACAATGAGCAGTTCTTC
12,NA,TRBJ1-1,TRBV20-1,NA,CSAREQPTEAFF,TGCAGTGCTAGAGAGCAACCCACTGAAGCTTTCTTT
17,NA,TRBJ2-1,TRBV13,NA,CASSLDGTTGTYNEQFF,TGTGCCAGCAGCTTAGACGGGACGACAGGCACGTACAATGAGCAGTTCTTC
16,TRBD2,TRBJ2-5,TRBV7-8,many,CASSRRTAGDKETQYF,TGTGCCAGCAGCAGACGGACAGCGGGGGACAAAGAGACCCAGTACTTC
14,TRBD1,TRBJ2-3,TRBV12-3/TRBV12-4,NA,CASTQDRGTDTQYF,TGTGCCAGCACCCAGGACAGGGGCACAGATACGCAGTATTTT
16,NA,TRBJ2-1,TRBV12-3/TRBV12-4,NA,CASSRGGRSSYNEQFF,TGTGCCAGCAGTCGGGGCGGTCGGAGCTCCTACAATGAGCAGTTCTTC
15,NA,TRBJ2-2,TRBV25-1,few,CASSPTNPVTGELFF,TGTGCCAGCAGTCCAACTAATCCGGTGACCGGGGAGCTGTTTTTT
15,NA,TRBJ2-3,TRBV5-1,NA,CASSLARRGTDTQYF,TGCGCCAGCAGCTTGGCCCGCCGGGGGACAGATACGCAGTATTTT
13,NA,TRBJ1-4,TRBV5-6,once,CASSLRANEKLFF,TGTGCCAGCAGCCTTCGAGCTAATGAAAAACTGTTTTTT
16,TRBD1,TRBJ1-1,TRBV18,NA,CASSLGQGFVNTEAFF,TGTGCCAGCTCACTGGGACAGGGATTTGTGAACACTGAAGCTTTCTTT
11,NA,TRBJ2-2,TRBV12-3/TRBV12-4,many,CASSSAGELFF,TGTGCCAGCAGTTCGGCCGGGGAGCTGTTTTTT
15,NA,TRBJ2-1,TRBV20-1,few,CSANGAVSSYNEQFF,TGCAGTGCTAATGGGGCGGTAAGCTCCTACAATGAGCAGTTCTTC
15,NA,TRBJ1-4,TRBV6-5,few,CASSYSWTANEKLFF,TGTGCCAGCAGTTACTCCTGGACAGCTAATGAAAAACTGTTTTTT
14,NA,TRBJ2-1,TRBV12-3/TRBV12-4,NA,CASSLGGLPNEQFF,TGTGCCAGCAGTTTAGGGGGACTTCCCAATGAGCAGTTCTTC
15,TRBD1,TRBJ1-1,TRBV5-1,few,CASSLRQGGDTEAFF,TGCGCCAGCAGCCTACGACAGGGAGGGGACACTGAAGCTTTCTTT
13,NA,TRBJ1-2,TRBV29-1,few,CSVAVALNYGYTF,TGCAGCGTGGCCGTGGCCCTTAACTATGGCTACACCTTC
18,NA,TRBJ2-3,TRBV21-1,NA,CASSKEGSGVYSTDTQYF,TGTGCCAGCAGCAAAGAAGGTAGCGGGGTGTATAGCACAGATACGCAGTATTTT
13,TRBD1,TRBJ1-1,TRBV25-1,NA,CASRDRGATEAFF,TGTGCCAGCAGGGACAGGGGGGCCACTGAAGCTTTCTTT
16,TRBD2,TRBJ2-5,TRBV5-1,NA,CASSLAQLANQETQYF,TGCGCCAGCAGCTTGGCCCAACTAGCGAATCAAGAGACCCAGTACTTC
14,NA,TRBJ2-1,TRBV7-9,NA,CASSMTGGYNEQFF,TGTGCCAGCAGCATGACTGGAGGGTACAATGAGCAGTTCTTC
14,NA,TRBJ1-5,TRBV27,many,CASSFQKSDQPQHF,TGTGCCAGCAGTTTCCAGAAATCTGATCAGCCCCAGCATTTT
14,NA,TRBJ2-5,TRBV25-1,few,CASSELSNQETQYF,TGTGCCAGCAGTGAATTAAGCAACCAAGAGACCCAGTACTTC
14,NA,TRBJ2-1,TRBV6-1,NA,CASNTKAPYNEQFF,TGTGCCAGCAACACGAAGGCCCCCTACAATGAGCAGTTCTTC
14,NA,TRBJ1-4,TRBV27,few,CASSLRAGAEKLFF,TGTGCCAGCAGTTTAAGGGCAGGGGCCGAAAAACTGTTTTTT
17,TRBD1,TRBJ2-3,TRBV7-6,few,CASSLGSGTGIPDTQYF,TGTGCCAGCAGCTTAGGGTCCGGGACAGGGATCCCAGATACGCAGTATTTT
14,TRBD1,TRBJ1-2,TRBV3-1,few,CASSHGQGAYGYTF,TGTGCCAGCAGCCACGGACAGGGTGCCTATGGCTACACCTTC
14,NA,TRBJ2-1,TRBV27,NA,CASSGTYSYNEQFF,TGTGCCAGCTCGGGAACCTACTCCTACAATGAGCAGTTCTTC
16,NA,TRBJ2-5,TRBV20-1,NA,CSARGSDFFSQETQYF,TGCAGTGCCCGGGGGTCGGACTTCTTTTCTCAAGAGACCCAGTACTTC
15,TRBD1,TRBJ1-4,TRBV18,few,CASSPTGGDAKKLFF,TGTGCCAGCTCTCCCACAGGGGGCGACGCGAAAAAACTGTTTTTT
17,TRBD2,TRBJ2-2,TRBV7-6,NA,CASSLAGSGVSTGELFF,TGTGCCAGCAGCTTAGCGGGTAGCGGGGTCTCCACCGGGGAGCTGTTTTTT
16,NA,TRBJ2-1,TRBV5-1,NA,CASSSNTAAGPHEQFF,TGCGCCAGCAGCTCGAATACAGCCGCGGGCCCTCATGAGCAGTTCTTC
13,NA,TRBJ2-3,TRBV19,NA,CASSFLVSDTQYF,TGTGCCAGTAGTTTCCTAGTTTCAGATACGCAGTATTTT
13,NA,TRBJ1-5,TRBV20-1,few,CSARDSRNQPQHF,TGCAGTGCTAGAGATTCTCGCAATCAGCCCCAGCATTTT
13,NA,TRBJ2-2,TRBV20-1,NA,CGVGGENTGELFF,TGCGGGGTTGGGGGAGAGAACACCGGGGAGCTGTTTTTT
13,NA,TRBJ2-1,TRBV25-1,few,CASSPGLWNEQFF,TGTGCCAGCAGCCCGGGACTTTGGAATGAGCAGTTCTTC
14,TRBD2,TRBJ2-3,TRBV20-1,many,CSAYQRGKTDTQYF,TGCAGTGCTTATCAGCGGGGAAAGACAGATACGCAGTATTTT
17,TRBD2,TRBJ2-2,TRBV4-1,few,CASSQDPSGRPSGELFF,TGCGCCAGCAGCCAAGACCCTAGCGGGAGGCCTTCTGGGGAGCTGTTTTTT
17,NA,TRBJ2-3,TRBV28,many,CASSPTPGQGYTDTQYF,TGTGCCAGCAGTCCAACTCCGGGACAAGGGTACACAGATACGCAGTATTTT
15,TRBD1,TRBJ1-5,TRBV5-1,NA,CASSLMGQGNQPQHF,TGCGCCAGCAGCTTGATGGGACAGGGTAATCAGCCCCAGCATTTT
13,NA,TRBJ2-1,TRBV25-1,NA,CASRSTGPGEQFF,TGTGCCAGCAGAAGTACAGGGCCAGGGGAGCAGTTCTTC
17,TRBD2,TRBJ2-4,TRBV3-1,NA,CASSPFGLAGVGLIQYF,TGTGCCAGCAGCCCCTTTGGACTAGCGGGAGTAGGTCTCATTCAGTACTTC